The sequence of this T cell receptor beta chain was determined in a study of T-cell reconstitution after alpha-beta-depleted transplantation in children. Findings of the study overall: By about two months after transplant, alpha-beta T cells reportedly arose from several hundred graft clones that had expanded. Counts and diversity of T cells one year after transplant came mostly from newly produced T cells. For some patients, TCRbeta diversity was high at day 60 because of recipient T cells and thymic progenitors that survived.

Unique molecular identifiers were incorporated during preparation of the TCRbeta library. TCRdb reprocessed the PCR reads via MiXCR and lists one record per CDR3 protein. The repertoire holds about a million distinct CDR3 sequences, roughly 29% seen once, with under 30% in the top ten. In regard to this clonotype: Antigen specificity is unknown.

The specimen was PBMCs, mostly from graft donor cells, collected 360 days after TCRalphabeta/CD19-depleted stem cell transplant. The clonotype was recovered from a boy under two years old who had a stem cell transplant for SCID, so the T cells may come from the graft donor.

The CDR3 DNA sequence: TGTGCCAGCAGCTCCCATGGCGGGGGGGCGTGGGAGACCCAGTACTTC. Its translation is CASSSHGGGAWETQYF. The rearrangement links TRBV7-2 to TRBJ2-5, with 9 bases that match TRBD2. The junction had 11 bases not matched to a gene; V was cut back by 4 bases and J by 5 bases. The CDR3 consists of 16 residues. Germline CDR1 SGHTA, CDR2 FQGNSA.